This T cell receptor beta chain comes out of a study of blood T cell repertoires in COVID-19. The data were produced by immunoSEQ multiplex PCR, yet TCRdb's version contains in-frame clones alone and is incomplete. The repertoire holds over 300,000 clones, with 90% as singletons. The material sequenced was peripheral blood. The clonotype originates from a young man with active or convalescent COVID-19.

CDR3 loop: CASSILTGGAEECGYTF. CDR3 nucleotides: TGTGCCAGTAGTATACTGACAGGGGGCGCGGAGGAATGTGGCTACACCTTC. The chain is built from TRBV19 and TRBJ1-2, with 10 bases identical to TRBD1. The CDR3 has 17 residues. V was clipped by 2 bases and J by 7 bases; unmatched bases: 13. CDR1 is LNHDA, CDR2 SQIVND, per germline (reference sequence).